This TCR beta chain was sequenced for a study of cytomegalovirus exposure and HLA in healthy donors. Overall study findings and caveats: Associated with cytomegalovirus, according to the listing, were about 160 TCR beta chains. A few CMV-associated chains were confirmed in vitro to be specific for CMV antigens.

This clone occurred once. Its antigen is currently unknown. The PCR employed 60 Vbeta primers together with 13 Jbeta primers. Sequencing used immunoSEQ multiplex PCR; TCRdb keeps in-frame clones, though not all of them. The table records about 180,000 clones, 76% of them present only once. Source material: PBMCs. This receptor was taken from a woman under 40 in good health and CMV-seropositive.

CDR3 amino acids: CASSPVGAGNTIYF. DNA for the CDR3: TGTGCCAGTAGCCCCGTAGGGGCTGGAAACACCATATATTTT. J is TRBJ1-3 and V is TRBV19; a possible D gene is TRBD1 (5 bases). V lost 6 bases and J 2 bases, leaving 11 bases between the germline ends. Germline CDR1 is LNHDA and CDR2 is SQIVND (reference sequence). The CDR3 spans 14 residues.